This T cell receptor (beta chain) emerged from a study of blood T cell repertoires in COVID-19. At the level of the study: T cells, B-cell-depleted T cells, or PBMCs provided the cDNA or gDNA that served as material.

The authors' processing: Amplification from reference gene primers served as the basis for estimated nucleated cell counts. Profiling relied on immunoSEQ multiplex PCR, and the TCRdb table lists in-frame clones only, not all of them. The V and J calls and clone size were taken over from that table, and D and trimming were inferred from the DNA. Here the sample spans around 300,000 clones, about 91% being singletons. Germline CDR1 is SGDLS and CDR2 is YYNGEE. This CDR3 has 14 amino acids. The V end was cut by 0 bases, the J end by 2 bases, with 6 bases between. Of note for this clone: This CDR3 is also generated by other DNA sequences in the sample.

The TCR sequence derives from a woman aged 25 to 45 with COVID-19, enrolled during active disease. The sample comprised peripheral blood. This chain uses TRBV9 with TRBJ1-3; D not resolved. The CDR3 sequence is CASSVDRAGNTIYF. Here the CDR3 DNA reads TGTGCCAGCAGCGTAGATAGAGCTGGAAACACCATATATTTT. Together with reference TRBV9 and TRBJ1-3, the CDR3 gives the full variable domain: DSGVTQTPKHLITATGQRVTLRCSPRSGDLSVYWYQQSLDQGLQFLIQYYNGEERAKGNILERFSAQQFPDLHSELNLSSLELGDSALYFCASSVDRAGNTIYFGEGSWLTVV.